The rows below give T cell receptor beta chains drawn from one sample of a study of post-analysis software for immune sequencing data. TCRdb re-called the PCR reads through MiXCR, storing one row per CDR3 protein. Found here are about 620,000 distinct CDR3 sequences, 44% of them singletons; the top ten hold approximately 1.7%. The material sequenced was blood. The receptor source for this set is a girl between 5 and 17 years old with multiple sclerosis. Each CDR3 is given with its conserved first and last residue. The order of the fields is V gene, CDR3 length, clone size, J gene, D gene, CDR3 protein, CDR3 DNA. D genes are given only for firm matches. Clone size is stated in some rows and not others, as once, few, many or a class when expanded.

v_gene: TRBV4-1; len: 15; abundance: few; j_gene: TRBJ2-7; d_gene: TRBD1; CDR3aa: CASSLRGDSSYEQYF; CDR3nt: TGCGCCAGCAGCCTCAGAGGGGACAGTTCCTACGAGCAGTACTTC
v_gene: TRBV12-3/TRBV12-4; len: 18; abundance: few; j_gene: TRBJ2-1; d_gene: TRBD2; CDR3aa: CASSVMTTSGRSVNEQFF; CDR3nt: TGTGCCAGCAGTGTTATGACTACTAGCGGGAGATCGGTCAATGAGCAGTTCTTC
v_gene: TRBV12-3/TRBV12-4; len: 15; abundance: .; j_gene: TRBJ2-5; d_gene: TRBD1; CDR3aa: CASSLGQGRKETQYF; CDR3nt: TGTGCCAGCAGTCTCGGACAGGGGCGAAAAGAGACCCAGTACTTC
v_gene: TRBV7-9; len: 17; abundance: once; j_gene: TRBJ2-1; d_gene: .; CDR3aa: CASRELGGFPSYNEQFF; CDR3nt: TGTGCCAGCAGAGAGTTAGGAGGGTTCCCCTCCTACAATGAGCAGTTCTTC
v_gene: TRBV20-1; len: 16; abundance: .; j_gene: TRBJ2-3; d_gene: .; CDR3aa: CSADVRDGSITDTQYF; CDR3nt: TGCAGTGCGGATGTTCGGGACGGATCGATCACAGATACGCAGTATTTT
v_gene: TRBV13; len: 13; abundance: few; j_gene: TRBJ2-7; d_gene: TRBD1; CDR3aa: CASRGQDSYEQYF; CDR3nt: TGTGCCAGCAGGGGACAGGACTCCTACGAGCAGTACTTC
v_gene: TRBV5-1; len: 14; abundance: once; j_gene: TRBJ1-4; d_gene: TRBD1; CDR3aa: CASSNGQGGEKRFF; CDR3nt: TGCGCCAGCAGCAATGGACAGGGGGGTGAAAAACGGTTTTTT
v_gene: TRBV7-2; len: 16; abundance: few; j_gene: TRBJ1-2; d_gene: .; CDR3aa: CASSIGGGSFNYGYTF; CDR3nt: TGTGCCAGCAGCATAGGTGGAGGATCTTTTAACTATGGCTACACCTTC
v_gene: TRBV12-3/TRBV12-4; len: 13; abundance: .; j_gene: TRBJ1-1; d_gene: .; CDR3aa: CASSRGHNTEAFF; CDR3nt: TGTGCCAGCAGTCGCGGACATAACACTGAAGCTTTCTTT
v_gene: TRBV10-3; len: 13; abundance: .; j_gene: TRBJ2-1; d_gene: .; CDR3aa: CAISPNLYNEQFF; CDR3nt: TGTGCCATTTCGCCGAATCTTTACAATGAGCAGTTCTTC
v_gene: TRBV6-1; len: 14; abundance: few; j_gene: TRBJ1-5; d_gene: TRBD1; CDR3aa: CASLTGGGNQPQHF; CDR3nt: TGTGCCAGCTTGACAGGGGGTGGCAATCAGCCCCAGCATTTT
v_gene: TRBV7-9; len: 17; abundance: .; j_gene: TRBJ2-1; d_gene: TRBD1; CDR3aa: CASCLDLGGQGYNEQFF; CDR3nt: TGTGCCAGCTGCTTAGACCTCGGGGGACAGGGGTACAATGAGCAGTTCTTC
v_gene: TRBV7-9; len: 17; abundance: few; j_gene: TRBJ2-5; d_gene: TRBD2; CDR3aa: CASSSTGLANAQETQYF; CDR3nt: TGTGCCAGCAGCTCAACGGGACTAGCGAATGCCCAAGAGACCCAGTACTTC
v_gene: TRBV20-1; len: 14; abundance: .; j_gene: TRBJ2-5; d_gene: TRBD2; CDR3aa: CSASRLAGVETQYF; CDR3nt: TGCAGTGCTAGCAGACTAGCGGGAGTAGAGACCCAGTACTTC
v_gene: TRBV5-1; len: 15; abundance: once; j_gene: TRBJ2-7; d_gene: .; CDR3aa: CASSLGEMMPYEQYF; CDR3nt: TGCGCCAGCAGCTTAGGGGAGATGATGCCCTACGAGCAGTACTTC
v_gene: TRBV10-3; len: 14; abundance: .; j_gene: TRBJ2-5; d_gene: TRBD1; CDR3aa: CAIRPGTEKETQYF; CDR3nt: TGTGCCATCAGACCAGGGACAGAAAAAGAGACCCAGTACTTC
v_gene: TRBV11-1; len: 13; abundance: .; j_gene: TRBJ2-7; d_gene: .; CDR3aa: CASNRGRADEQYF; CDR3nt: TGTGCCAGCAACCGCGGCAGGGCCGACGAGCAGTACTTC
v_gene: TRBV12-3/TRBV12-4; len: 13; abundance: few; j_gene: TRBJ1-5; d_gene: .; CDR3aa: CASSHGRDQPQHF; CDR3nt: TGTGCCAGCAGTCACGGCAGGGACCAGCCCCAGCATTTT
v_gene: TRBV12-3/TRBV12-4; len: 18; abundance: .; j_gene: TRBJ1-1; d_gene: TRBD1; CDR3aa: CASSLGDRGREVNTEAFF; CDR3nt: TGTGCCAGCAGTTTAGGGGACAGGGGACGGGAAGTGAACACTGAAGCTTTCTTT
v_gene: TRBV30; len: 13; abundance: .; j_gene: TRBJ1-2; d_gene: .; CDR3aa: CAWSFIGRSGYTF; CDR3nt: TGTGCCTGGAGTTTTATCGGACGGTCTGGCTACACCTTC
v_gene: TRBV6-2/TRBV6-3; len: 14; abundance: .; j_gene: TRBJ2-1; d_gene: TRBD2; CDR3aa: CASSSSGGRVEQFF; CDR3nt: TGTGCCAGCTCGTCTAGCGGGGGGCGGGTTGAGCAGTTCTTC
v_gene: TRBV12-3/TRBV12-4; len: 15; abundance: .; j_gene: TRBJ1-4; d_gene: .; CDR3aa: CASTFGGGRREKLFF; CDR3nt: TGTGCCAGCACTTTCGGTGGGGGCCGTCGTGAAAAACTGTTTTTT
v_gene: TRBV12-3/TRBV12-4; len: 13; abundance: .; j_gene: TRBJ2-3; d_gene: .; CDR3aa: CASSLGPVDTQYF; CDR3nt: TGTGCCAGCAGTTTAGGTCCGGTAGATACGCAGTATTTT
v_gene: TRBV20-1; len: 14; abundance: many; j_gene: TRBJ1-4; d_gene: TRBD1; CDR3aa: CSARSDRGNEKLFF; CDR3nt: TGCAGTGCTAGATCGGACAGGGGGAATGAAAAACTGTTTTTT
v_gene: TRBV5-1; len: 15; abundance: .; j_gene: TRBJ2-1; d_gene: .; CDR3aa: CASSANTLSYNEQFF; CDR3nt: TGCGCCAGCAGCGCGAACACCTTATCCTACAATGAGCAGTTCTTC
v_gene: TRBV12-3/TRBV12-4; len: 13; abundance: .; j_gene: TRBJ1-1; d_gene: .; CDR3aa: CASSPLRDTEAFF; CDR3nt: TGTGCCAGCAGCCCCCTGAGGGACACTGAAGCTTTCTTT
v_gene: TRBV5-8; len: 15; abundance: .; j_gene: TRBJ1-5; d_gene: .; CDR3aa: CASSLVSDSNQPQHF; CDR3nt: TGTGCCAGCAGCTTGGTTTCAGATAGCAATCAGCCCCAGCATTTT
v_gene: TRBV4-1; len: 13; abundance: .; j_gene: TRBJ2-1; d_gene: .; CDR3aa: CASSQDRVNEQFF; CDR3nt: TGCGCCAGCAGCCAAGATCGAGTCAATGAGCAGTTCTTC
v_gene: TRBV29-1; len: 13; abundance: .; j_gene: TRBJ1-2; d_gene: TRBD1; CDR3aa: CSVGGGQGNGYTF; CDR3nt: TGCAGCGTTGGAGGGGGACAGGGCAATGGCTACACCTTC
v_gene: TRBV20-1; len: 18; abundance: few; j_gene: TRBJ2-1; d_gene: .; CDR3aa: CSARDSSVGGNTYNEQFF; CDR3nt: TGCAGTGCTAGAGATTCGTCGGTAGGCGGGAACACCTACAATGAGCAGTTCTTC
v_gene: TRBV4-1; len: 17; abundance: .; j_gene: TRBJ2-7; d_gene: TRBD2; CDR3aa: CASSQDLAGLGRYEQYF; CDR3nt: TGCGCCAGCAGCCAAGATCTTGCGGGACTAGGACGGTACGAGCAGTACTTC
v_gene: TRBV20-1; len: 16; abundance: .; j_gene: TRBJ1-4; d_gene: .; CDR3aa: CSASWAGLTTNEKLFF; CDR3nt: TGCAGTGCTAGTTGGGCCGGGCTTACAACTAATGAAAAACTGTTTTTT
v_gene: TRBV7-2; len: 15; abundance: few; j_gene: TRBJ1-2; d_gene: .; CDR3aa: CASRADRAERYGYTF; CDR3nt: TGTGCCAGCAGAGCCGACAGAGCCGAGCGGTATGGCTACACCTTC
v_gene: TRBV12-3/TRBV12-4; len: 14; abundance: few; j_gene: TRBJ2-3; d_gene: .; CDR3aa: CASALDPAEDTQYF; CDR3nt: TGTGCCAGCGCCTTGGACCCTGCTGAAGATACGCAGTATTTT
v_gene: TRBV12-3/TRBV12-4; len: 14; abundance: .; j_gene: TRBJ2-3; d_gene: .; CDR3aa: CASTGPSATDTQYF; CDR3nt: TGTGCCAGCACCGGGCCCAGCGCCACAGATACGCAGTATTTT
v_gene: TRBV12-3/TRBV12-4; len: 14; abundance: few; j_gene: TRBJ2-1; d_gene: TRBD2; CDR3aa: CASSLELAHNEQFF; CDR3nt: TGTGCCAGCAGTTTAGAACTAGCGCACAATGAGCAGTTCTTC
v_gene: TRBV20-1; len: 10; abundance: few; j_gene: TRBJ2-1; d_gene: .; CDR3aa: CSARDRWVFF; CDR3nt: TGCAGTGCTAGAGATAGGTGGGTGTTCTTC
v_gene: TRBV5-1; len: 16; abundance: .; j_gene: TRBJ2-5; d_gene: .; CDR3aa: CASSLAFMAGEETQYF; CDR3nt: TGCGCCAGCAGCTTGGCTTTCATGGCAGGGGAAGAGACCCAGTACTTC
v_gene: TRBV12-3/TRBV12-4; len: 17; abundance: .; j_gene: TRBJ2-7; d_gene: TRBD1; CDR3aa: CASSPKQGPYPPYEQYF; CDR3nt: TGTGCCAGCAGTCCCAAACAGGGGCCTTACCCGCCCTACGAGCAGTACTTC
v_gene: TRBV29-1; len: 13; abundance: few; j_gene: TRBJ1-1; d_gene: .; CDR3aa: CSVVRRLNTEAFF; CDR3nt: TGCAGCGTTGTTCGCAGGCTGAACACTGAAGCTTTCTTT
v_gene: TRBV7-2; len: 16; abundance: few; j_gene: TRBJ2-1; d_gene: TRBD1; CDR3aa: CASSFRTGMTSNEQFF; CDR3nt: TGTGCCAGCAGCTTCCGGACAGGGATGACGAGCAATGAGCAGTTCTTC
v_gene: TRBV27; len: 15; abundance: .; j_gene: TRBJ2-2; d_gene: .; CDR3aa: CASSSGRAPTGELFF; CDR3nt: .
v_gene: TRBV12-3/TRBV12-4; len: 14; abundance: once; j_gene: TRBJ2-3; d_gene: .; CDR3aa: CASSLVRLTDTQYF; CDR3nt: TGTGCCAGCAGTTTAGTTCGTCTAACAGATACGCAGTATTTT
v_gene: TRBV5-1; len: 15; abundance: .; j_gene: TRBJ2-3; d_gene: TRBD2; CDR3aa: CASSTSGSREDTQYF; CDR3nt: TGCGCCAGCAGCACTAGCGGGAGTCGTGAAGATACGCAGTATTTT
v_gene: TRBV6-5; len: 14; abundance: .; j_gene: TRBJ1-5; d_gene: .; CDR3aa: CASSRVSFNQPQHF; CDR3nt: TGTGCCAGCAGTCGGGTCTCTTTCAATCAGCCCCAGCATTTT
v_gene: TRBV7-9; len: 17; abundance: .; j_gene: TRBJ2-1; d_gene: TRBD2; CDR3aa: CASSLRREGLSYNEQFF; CDR3nt: TGTGCCAGCAGCCTTAGGCGGGAGGGCCTCTCCTACAATGAGCAGTTCTTC
v_gene: TRBV12-3/TRBV12-4; len: 16; abundance: .; j_gene: TRBJ2-7; d_gene: .; CDR3aa: CASRPTGTSSSYEQYF; CDR3nt: TGTGCCAGCAGACCTACGGGGACTTCCAGCTCCTACGAGCAGTACTTC
v_gene: TRBV7-7; len: 13; abundance: .; j_gene: TRBJ2-1; d_gene: .; CDR3aa: CASSLDQSGERFF; CDR3nt: TGTGCTAGCAGCTTAGATCAGTCGGGTGAGCGGTTCTTC
v_gene: TRBV6-6; len: 16; abundance: few; j_gene: TRBJ2-3; d_gene: TRBD2; CDR3aa: CASSYTLAGVRDTQYF; CDR3nt: TGTGCCAGCAGTTACACGCTAGCGGGAGTAAGAGATACGCAGTATTTT